The TCR beta chain under discussion was sequenced for a study of blood T cell repertoires in COVID-19 (TCRdb year 2020). Concerning the study at large: Samples covering the acute and convalescent phases of COVID-19 were provided by collaborators in the United States, Italy and Spain. HLA class I and class II types, where available, came from metadata supplied by the sample provider rather than from assay-based typing. The samples were drawn from two sources: the first 160 participants of the ongoing ImmuneRACE study, and 1,254 subjects contributed by 6 global collaborators. The repertoires were released in a freely available public database intended as a resource for research on the immune response to SARS-CoV-2. Deeply sampled blood TCRbeta repertoires from subjects exposed to, actively infected with, or recovered from COVID-19 were included in the dataset. The prospective study material was composed of cDNA or gDNA derived from T cells, B-cell-depleted T cells, or PBMCs. A de-identified subject ID, COVID-19 status, age in years and sex were almost always included in the sample metadata. Overall results and qualifications from the work: Clinical and demographic metadata were provided uncurated, with the amount varying by source and participant.

Comment on this clone: Its antigen is currently not known. There are no base qualities to consult, and no much larger clone falls within one base.

The immunoSEQ Assay, a bias-controlled multiplex PCR, was used to amplify TCRbeta CDR3 regions from genomic DNA. On the authors' methods: The number of nucleated cells in each sample was estimated by amplification of reference gene primers within the assay. To quantify the absolute abundance of each unique TCRbeta CDR3 rearrangement, sequence reads were collapsed and filtered. For each sample, productive Simpson clonality was calculated by taking the square root of Simpson's diversity index across productive rearrangements. The table comes from immuneACCESS by way of TCRdb, which keeps in-frame sequences with V and J called. Part of the clones is missing from these tables; in studies checked, under half for an unresolved V gene and the rest for unknown reasons. The DNA was the basis for D and trimming; V, J and clone size are from that table. The sample data list about 180,000 clones, and around four fifths of these were observed just once. The ten most abundant clones make up 15% to 20% of the sample.

V is pruned by 3 bases and J by 5 bases, leaving 11 bases of the junction without a gene match. The CDR3 runs 16 amino acids, cysteine and phenylalanine included. The retained sequence is limited to the CDR3, 48 bases, with the frame set at the first base. Taken from the germline V gene, the CDR1 and CDR2 loops are SGHRS and YFSETQ. Enrolling through a virtual design, the prospective study's participants ranged in age from roughly 18 to 95 years and lived across some 23 United States geographic areas. In the prospective study, participants were assigned to cohorts based on the clinical history participants reported in a screening survey and a study questionnaire. Recovered participants in ImmuneRACE Cohort 3 were defined by two consecutive negative NP/OP PCR tests, clearance by a healthcare professional, or resolution of symptoms. In the prospective study, mobile phlebotomists collected whole blood, serum and a nasopharyngeal or oropharyngeal swab from each participant. Additional blood draws and questionnaires over an approximately two-month period could optionally be provided by prospective study participants. Before DNA extraction, prospective study blood samples were shipped either frozen or at room temperature.

Material for sequencing was PBMCs or T cells enriched from blood (not recorded which). The TCR was taken from a woman aged 45-65 years who had recovered from COVID-19. The rearrangement combines TRBV5-1 with TRBJ2-7; TRBD1 lines up with 10 middle nucleotides. The nucleotides read TGCGCCAGCAGCTCGGGGGGGACAGGGGTACTAAACGAGCAGTACTTC. Its product reads: CASSSGGTGVLNEQYF.